The 3 T cell receptor beta chains reported below all come from one sample, sequenced in a study of cytomegalovirus exposure and HLA in healthy donors. 13 Jbeta primers and 60 Vbeta primers were used for the PCR. Sequencing used immunoSEQ multiplex PCR; TCRdb keeps in-frame clones, though not all of them. In the table there are around 110,000 clones, around 85% of which are singletons. Sample: PBMCs. The receptors derive from a man aged 25-45 years in good health and CMV-seronegative.

The chain links TRBV5-4 to TRBJ2-1; tentatively, D is TRBD1 (6 bases). The CDR3 consists of 13 residues. The V end was cut by 0 bases, the J end by 8 bases, with 9 bases between. Germline lookup yields CDR1 SGHNT and CDR2 YYREEE (reference sequence). Here the CDR3 DNA reads TGTGCCAGCAGCTTGGCTGGGGGCTATGAGCAGTTCTTC. Amino acids: CASSLAGGYEQFF.

This chain links TRBV27 with TRBJ2-7; TRBD2 agrees at 15 bases. CDR3 length: 17 residues. Trimming cost V 7 bases and J 6 bases; bases outside gene matches: 13. Per germline, CDR1 MNHEY and CDR2 SMNVEV (reference sequence). The CDR3 loop is CASTSGLAGGPVLEQYF. The CDR3 DNA follows: TGTGCCAGCACCTCCGGACTAGCGGGGGGGCCGGTGCTCGAGCAGTACTTC.

The rearrangement uses TRBV5-1 and TRBJ1-2; TRBD1 matches at 9 bases. J gave up 8 bases and V 4 bases, and 9 bases lay outside the gene matches. CDR1 is SGHRS and CDR2 is YFSETQ in the germline V gene. The CDR3 is 14 amino acids. As DNA, the CDR3 is TGCGCCAGCAGCCCGGACAGGGGAACCCTGGGCTACACCTTC. Its protein is CASSPDRGTLGYTF.